Following are 20 T cell receptor beta chains from one sample sequenced in a study of blood T cell repertoires in COVID-19. The assay was immunoSEQ multiplex PCR, and TCRdb's table has in-frame clones only and misses some. Among approximately 440,000 clones listed, roughly 87% were seen once. The specimen sequenced was PBMCs or T cells enriched from blood (not recorded which). The receptors derive from a woman aged 18 to 35 who had recovered from COVID-19.

Points on this clone: Other nucleotide sequences in the sample specify the same CDR3. The V gene is TRBV19, the J gene TRBJ1-3; D perhaps matches TRBD1 (5 bases). Germline CDR1 and CDR2: LNHDA and SQIVND (reference sequence). The V end lost 8 bases, the J end lost 3 bases, and 14 bases lay between the germline ends. The length of the CDR3 is 14 residues. The CDR3 DNA reads as TGTGCCAGTTCTACCGACAGAATTGGAAACACCATATATTTT. Its protein is CASSTDRIGNTIYF.

The chain joins TRBV29-1 to TRBJ1-2; TRBD1 matches 9 bases. The trim removed 4 bases at V and 7 bases at J, leaving 13 bases unmatched. The length of the CDR3 is 15 residues. CDR1 is SQVTM and CDR2 is ANQGSEA in the germline V gene. In DNA form, the CDR3 reads TGCAGCGTTGGCGGGGACAGGGTTGAGGATCTTGGCTACACCTTC. Encoded protein: CSVGGDRVEDLGYTF.

This clone was detected once. The chain employs TRBV2 and TRBJ2-3; no firm D call. The CDR3 is 11 residues long. Trimming took off 8 bases at V and 1 base at J, with 4 bases between the two ends. Germline CDR1 is SNHLY and CDR2 is FYNNEI. The CDR3 DNA sequence: TGTGCCAGCGGAGGCACAGATACGCAGTATTTT. Amino acid sequence: CASGGTDTQYF.

V usage is TRBV15 and J usage is TRBJ2-2, with D perhaps matching TRBD1 (5 bases). The CDR3 has 16 amino acids. Trimming cost V 0 bases and J 0 bases, with 8 bases left between them. The germline gives CDR1 LNHNV, CDR2 YYDKDF (reference sequence). DNA of the CDR3: TGTGCCACCAGCAGAGATGACAGCGCGAACACCGGGGAGCTGTTTTTT. This encodes CATSRDDSANTGELFF.

The V and J genes are TRBV5-1 and TRBJ1-1, with TRBD1 as a possible D gene (6 bases). Germline V gives CDR1 SGHRS, CDR2 YFSETQ. This CDR3 spans 17 amino acids. V gave up 4 bases and J gave up 3 bases, with 22 bases separating them. CDR3 in DNA: TGCGCCAGCAGCGTCACCGGGACAATAGGTTTGGACACTGAAGCTTTCTTT. Translation gives CASSVTGTIGLDTEAFF.

The chain's CDR3 is CAWSAGSVAGAPSSYNEQFF. The CDR3 DNA sequence: TGTGCCTGGAGTGCCGGGTCGGTAGCGGGGGCCCCTAGCTCCTACAATGAGCAGTTCTTC. This rearrangement joins TRBV30 to TRBJ2-1; 9 nucleotides align to TRBD2. J was trimmed by 0 bases and V by 1 base; bases with no gene match: 16. Germline loops: CDR1 GTSNPN, CDR2 SVGIG (reference sequence). This CDR3 region has 20 residues.

J is TRBJ1-1 and V is TRBV18; 10 nucleotides line up with TRBD1. The CDR3 totals 18 residues. V gave up 1 base and J gave up 1 base; unmatched junction bases: 9. Germline values: CDR1 KGHSH, CDR2 LQKENI. DNA of the CDR3: TGTGCCAGCTCACCACTAAAAGGGACAGGGGTGGGGAACACTGAAGCTTTCTTT. This gives the protein CASSPLKGTGVGNTEAFF.

The CDR3 nucleotides read TGTGCCAGCACCTCACTCGCGAGGTTAGAGACCCAGTACTTC. Residues: CASTSLARLETQYF. The rearrangement uses TRBV2 and TRBJ2-5; D unclear. Trimming removed 7 bases at V and 4 bases at J, with 16 bases between. The CDR3 consists of 14 residues. In germline, CDR1 is SNHLY, CDR2 FYNNEI.

The V and J genes are TRBV6-1 and TRBJ1-2, with TRBD1 identical over 7 bases. The trim removed 2 bases at V and 8 bases at J, leaving 17 bases unmatched. Per germline, CDR1 MNHNS and CDR2 SASEGT. This CDR3 is built from 17 residues. CDR3 in DNA: TGTGCCAGCAGTGAACAAATTCCGGGACAGTTTCCGTCCGGCTACACCTTC. It translates to CASSEQIPGQFPSGYTF.

This clone was detected a few times. V is TRBV9 and J is TRBJ2-2; TRBD2 aligns across 15 bases. The CDR3 totals 19 residues. Germline loops: CDR1 SGDLS, CDR2 YYNGEE. Trimming cost V 0 bases and J 1 base; bases outside gene matches: 4. The CDR3 is CASSVAPGLAGGNTGELFF. The CDR3 nucleotides read TGTGCCAGCAGCGTAGCCCCGGGACTAGCGGGGGGGAACACCGGGGAGCTGTTTTTT.

The chain joins TRBV7-2 to TRBJ2-7, with 7 bases matching TRBD1. The CDR3 length is 13 residues. V was pared by 3 bases and J by 7 bases, with 6 bases of the junction left unmatched. The germline V gene encodes CDR1 SGHTA and CDR2 FQGNSA. The CDR3 DNA reads as TGTGCCAGCAGCTTCGACAGGGTGAGAGAGCAGTACTTC. This codes for CASSFDRVREQYF. The full variable domain, completed using reference TRBV7-2 and TRBJ2-7, is GAGVSQSPSNKVTEKGKDVELRCDPISGHTALYWYRQSLGQGLEFLIYFQGNSAPDKSGLPSDRFSAERTGGSVSTLTIQRTQQEDSAVYLCASSFDRVREQYFGPGTRLTVT.

The V and J genes are TRBV4-1 and TRBJ1-5; TRBD1 aligns across 8 bases. V trimming: 4 bases; J trimming: 2 bases; junction bases outside the gene matches: 10. The CDR3 has 17 residues. Germline V CDR1 and CDR2: MGHRA, YSYEKL. This CDR3 is CASSRTGYTTGNQPQHF. In nucleotides, the CDR3 is TGCGCCAGCAGCCGGACAGGGTATACGACCGGCAATCAGCCCCAGCATTTT.

The genes are TRBV30 and TRBJ1-1, with 8 bases identical to TRBD1. Germline loops: CDR1 GTSNPN, CDR2 SVGIG (reference sequence). The CDR3 sequence is 14 residues long. V dropped 4 bases and J dropped 4; count of bases not matched to a gene: 8. The CDR3 sequence is CAWKAGGPGTEAFF. CDR3 DNA sequence: TGTGCCTGGAAAGCAGGGGGCCCAGGCACTGAAGCTTTCTTT.

The rearrangement links TRBV9 to TRBJ2-2, with 7 bases lining up with TRBD1. J gave up 5 bases and V 0 bases, and 4 bases lay outside the gene matches. This CDR3 is 15 amino acids long. Germline lookup yields CDR1 SGDLS and CDR2 YYNGEE. CDR3: CASSVATGETGELFF. In nucleotides, the CDR3 is TGTGCCAGCAGCGTAGCCACAGGGGAGACCGGGGAGCTGTTTTTT.

V is TRBV4-1 and J is TRBJ1-1, with 7 bases that match TRBD1. Germline V gene sequence: CDR1 MGHRA, CDR2 YSYEKL. V trimming: 0 bases; J trimming: 0 bases; junction bases outside the gene matches: 10. The CDR3 consists of 18 residues. The CDR3 spells CASSQEAGTVFLNTEAFF. CDR3 DNA: TGCGCCAGCAGCCAAGAGGCGGGGACAGTTTTTCTGAACACTGAAGCTTTCTTT.

The chain recombines TRBV6-5 with TRBJ2-5; D is possibly TRBD1 (6 bases). Deletions cut 8 bases from V and 1 base from J, with 14 bases between. Germline V gene sequence: CDR1 MNHEY, CDR2 SVGAGI. The CDR3 spans 14 residues. CDR3 residues: CASSTGNGQETQYF. The CDR3 DNA reads TGTGCCAGCTCAACAGGGAACGGCCAAGAGACCCAGTACTTC.

The CDR3 is CAWSYGQGNEKLFF. The CDR3 nucleotides read TGTGCCTGGAGTTACGGCCAGGGTAATGAAAAACTGTTTTTT. The chain links TRBV30 to TRBJ1-4, with D possibly matching TRBD1 (5 bases). The CDR3 extends over 14 amino acids. Trimming shortened V by 2 bases and J by 4 bases, and 11 bases separated the two germline ends. Germline CDR1 and CDR2: GTSNPN and SVGIG (reference sequence). The whole variable domain, remainder taken from reference TRBV30 and TRBJ1-4, is SQTIHQWPATLVQPVGSPLSLECTVEGTSNPNLYWYRQAAGRGLQLLFYSVGIGQISSEVPQNLSASRPQDRQFILSSKKLLLSDSGFYLCAWSYGQGNEKLFFGSGTQLSVL.

This chain uses TRBV2 with TRBJ2-3; D is possibly TRBD2 (5 bases). Trimming removed 0 bases at V and 0 bases at J, with 7 bases between. Germline V gene data show CDR1 as SNHLY and CDR2 as FYNNEI. The CDR3 runs to 15 residues. The CDR3, as DNA: TGTGCCAGCAGTGAAGCGGGCGGGAGCACAGATACGCAGTATTTT. Its translation: CASSEAGGSTDTQYF.

The chain joins TRBV7-6 to TRBJ1-2; TRBD1 is a possible D gene (6 bases). V was cut by 0 bases and J by 9 bases, with 8 bases left in between. Germline lookup yields CDR1 SGHVS and CDR2 FNYEAQ. This CDR3 has 12 amino acids. The CDR3 DNA reads as TGTGCCAGCAGCTTAGCGCAGGGGAGCTACACCTTC. This gives the protein CASSLAQGSYTF.

This rearrangement joins TRBV5-1 to TRBJ1-2; D unclear. Germline CDR1 and CDR2: SGHRS and YFSETQ. The CDR3 runs 12 residues. The V gene lost 2 bases and the J gene lost 5 bases, with 7 bases spanning the gap. CDR3: CASSFGNYGYTF. The DNA for the CDR3 is TGCGCCAGCAGCTTTGGCAATTATGGCTACACCTTC.